These T cell receptor beta chains were read from a single sample in a study of CD8+ T cells in alopecia areata. The data were produced by immunoSEQ multiplex PCR, yet TCRdb's version contains in-frame clones alone and is incomplete. Of 220,000 or so clones listed, 50% to 70% were seen once; the top ten hold 0.45%. Source: CD4+ T cells sorted from blood, taken at week 0. These receptors all stem from a human donor with alopecia areata. CDR3s include the opening cysteine and the closing phenylalanine or tryptophan. A D gene is named only where the DNA matches it firmly. Clone size, where shown, is once, few, many, or a class for clones that have expanded.

d_call	v_call	cdr3_length	clone_size	j_call	cdr3_aa	cdr3_nt
-	TRBV6-5	13	-	TRBJ1-1	CASSYGFSGTAFF	TGTGCCAGCAGTTACGGGTTCTCTGGAACGGCTTTCTTT
TRBD1	TRBV25-1	15	once	TRBJ2-1	CASSGVPGQKSEQFF	TGTGCCAGCAGTGGGGTCCCGGGACAGAAAAGTGAGCAGTTCTTC
TRBD1	TRBV5-6	15	-	TRBJ1-5	CASSSGTGFNQPQHF	TGTGCCAGCAGCTCCGGGACAGGGTTCAATCAGCCCCAGCATTTT
TRBD2	TRBV18	15	-	TRBJ2-7	CASSPPAGSSYEQYF	TGTGCCAGCTCACCCCCAGCGGGGAGCTCCTACGAGCAGTACTTC
TRBD1	TRBV5-4	15	-	TRBJ1-2	CASSFRDRGLDGYTF	TGTGCCAGCAGCTTTCGGGACAGAGGGCTTGATGGCTACACCTTC
TRBD1	TRBV7-2	14	-	TRBJ1-5	CASSSGGNNQPQHF	TGTGCCAGCAGCTCAGGGGGGAACAATCAGCCCCAGCATTTT
-	TRBV7-2	13	-	TRBJ2-7	CASSLGGLDEQYF	TGTGCCAGCAGCTTAGGGGGGTTGGACGAGCAGTACTTC
-	TRBV29-1	13	-	TRBJ2-4	CSVDRQAKNIQYF	TGCAGCGTTGATCGACAAGCCAAAAACATTCAGTACTTC
TRBD2	TRBV2	15	-	TRBJ2-3	CASSGTGTSFDTQYF	TGTGCCAGCAGTGGAACCGGGACTAGCTTTGATACGCAGTATTTT
-	TRBV6-1	13	-	TRBJ1-1	CASSEVEGRKAFF	TGTGCCAGCAGTGAAGTTGAGGGGCGTAAAGCTTTCTTT
-	TRBV6-5	13	-	TRBJ1-2	CASSFRGGNGYTF	TGTGCCAGCAGTTTTCGGGGAGGTAATGGCTACACCTTC
-	TRBV7-9	16	-	TRBJ2-1	CASSNIAGSSYNEQFF	TGTGCCAGCAGCAATATAGCAGGTAGCTCCTACAATGAGCAGTTCTTC
-	TRBV5-4	12	-	TRBJ1-4	CASSTEGRISAF	TGTGCCAGCAGCACCGAGGGTCGGATATCGGCTTTT
-	TRBV30	16	few	TRBJ1-6	CAWSPTSTNYNSPLHF	TGTGCCTGGAGCCCTACGTCGACAAACTATAATTCACCCCTCCACTTT
-	TRBV7-6	16	-	TRBJ2-7	CASSTDRLVSHYEQYF	TGTGCCAGCAGCACCGACCGACTAGTCTCACACTACGAGCAGTACTTC
-	TRBV7-2	15	-	TRBJ1-2	CASSLVGQLASGYTF	TGTGCCAGCAGCTTAGTTGGACAGTTGGCGTCTGGCTACACCTTC
-	TRBV25-1	11	-	TRBJ1-1	CASRGYLEAFF	TGTGCCAGCAGGGGGTACCTTGAAGCTTTCTTT
-	TRBV6-1	13	-	TRBJ2-7	CASSDPWAYEQYF	TGTGCCAGCAGTGATCCATGGGCCTACGAGCAGTACTTC
-	TRBV29-1	11	-	TRBJ1-2	CSVESGDGYTF	TGCAGCGTTGAATCAGGGGATGGCTACACCTTC
-	TRBV4-1	15	-	TRBJ2-5	CASSLTTGLAGRQYF	TGCGCCAGCAGCCTGACGACAGGGCTCGCGGGGAGGCAGTACTTC
-	TRBV14	18	few	TRBJ2-5	CASSQDGGTTGMRKTQYF	TGTGCCAGCAGCCAAGATGGGGGGACGACAGGGATGAGGAAGACCCAGTACTTC
-	TRBV7-2	13	-	TRBJ2-1	CASSTGRSNEQFF	TGTGCCAGCAGCACAGGACGGTCCAATGAGCAGTTCTTC
-	TRBV5-1	13	few	TRBJ2-7	CASSLPRPYEQYF	TGCGCCAGCAGCTTACCTCGTCCCTACGAGCAGTACTTC
-	TRBV6-5	14	-	TRBJ1-1	CASSYNRLGTEAFF	TGTGCCAGCAGTTACAACAGGCTGGGCACTGAAGCCTTCTTT
-	TRBV30	12	-	TRBJ1-3	CAWQGSGNTIYF	TGTGCCTGGCAGGGTTCTGGAAACACCATATATTTT
-	TRBV29-1	14	-	TRBJ1-2	CSVAGLLANYGYTF	TGCAGCGTTGCGGGACTTCTAGCTAACTATGGCTACACCTTC
TRBD1	TRBV6-5	14	-	TRBJ1-2	CASSPTGARDGYTF	TGTGCCAGCAGCCCGACAGGGGCGCGAGATGGCTACACCTTC
-	TRBV5-1	16	few	TRBJ2-3	CASSLGLTGGTDTQYF	TGCGCCAGCAGCTTGGGACTAACCGGGGGCACAGATACGCAGTATTTT
-	TRBV27	13	-	TRBJ1-2	CASSPRTGYGYTF	TGTGCCAGCAGTCCCCGTACAGGGTATGGCTACACCTTC
TRBD2	TRBV6-6	16	medium-sized	TRBJ2-3	CASSSRTSGITDTQYF	TGTGCCAGCAGTTCCCGGACTAGCGGAATCACAGATACGCAGTATTTT
-	TRBV30	12	few	TRBJ1-2	CAWETLNYGYTF	TGTGCCTGGGAGACCCTTAACTATGGCTACACCTTC
TRBD2	TRBV7-9	18	many	TRBJ2-7	CASSPTPGTSGGIFEQYF	TGTGCCAGCAGCCCTACTCCCGGGACTAGCGGGGGCATTTTCGAGCAGTACTTC
-	TRBV2	11	-	TRBJ2-5	CASRKGETQYF	TGTGCCAGCAGGAAGGGGGAGACCCAGTACTTC
TRBD2	TRBV10-1	15	once	TRBJ2-1	CASSTGLAGDNEQFF	TGCGCCAGCAGTACGGGACTAGCGGGCGACAATGAGCAGTTCTTC
-	TRBV5-1	13	-	TRBJ2-6	CASSSGGANVLTF	TGCGCCAGCAGCTCGGGTGGGGCCAACGTCCTGACTTTC
TRBD1	TRBV6-5	15	-	TRBJ2-7	CASSSDRGSSYEQYF	TGTGCCAGCAGTTCGGACAGGGGGAGCTCCTACGAGCAGTACTTC
-	TRBV2	14	few	TRBJ2-2	CASSFQESTRELFF	TGTGCCAGCAGTTTTCAGGAGTCCACCCGGGAGCTGTTTTTT
-	TRBV30	14	once	TRBJ1-2	CAWTLALGFYGYTF	TGTGCCTGGACCCTCGCCCTTGGCTTCTATGGCTACACCTTC
TRBD1	TRBV5-4	15	-	TRBJ2-7	CASSLQQTGQHEQYF	TGTGCCAGCAGCTTGCAGCAGACAGGGCAGCACGAGCAGTACTTC
-	TRBV29-1	13	-	TRBJ1-2	CSVRVDPRGGYTF	TGCAGCGTTAGAGTAGACCCCAGGGGCGGCTACACCTTC
-	TRBV27	14	-	TRBJ2-1	CASSLLTRGVEQFF	TGTGCCAGCAGTTTATTAACCAGGGGGGTTGAGCAGTTCTTC
-	TRBV19	16	-	TRBJ1-3	CASSGRRQDSGNTIYF	TGTGCCAGTAGTGGCAGGCGGCAGGACTCTGGAAACACCATATATTTT
TRBD1	TRBV6-5	15	few	TRBJ2-5	CASSDRFGQGETQYF	TGTGCCAGCAGCGACAGGTTCGGACAGGGGGAGACCCAGTACTTC
-	TRBV25-1	14	few	TRBJ1-1	CASSARSMNTEAFF	TGTGCCAGCAGTGCCAGGTCTATGAACACTGAAGCTTTCTTT
-	TRBV11-2	16	-	TRBJ2-1	CASSFQGTRHYNEQFF	TGTGCCAGCAGCTTCCAAGGAACGCGCCACTACAATGAGCAGTTCTTC
-	TRBV27	15	-	TRBJ1-6	CASSSTPRRDSPLHF	TGTGCCAGCAGTTCCACGCCCCGGAGGGATTCACCCCTCCACTTT
TRBD2	TRBV4-1	15	-	TRBJ2-7	CASSPGLAGVYEQYF	TGCGCCAGCAGCCCGGGACTAGCGGGAGTCTACGAGCAGTACTTC
TRBD1	TRBV18	15	once	TRBJ1-1	CASSPPRDSKNEAFF	TGTGCCAGCTCACCCCCTCGGGACAGCAAAAATGAAGCTTTCTTT
-	TRBV9	15	few	TRBJ1-5	CASSVEGSSNQPQHF	TGTGCCAGCAGCGTAGAGGGATCTAGCAATCAGCCCCAGCATTTT
-	TRBV12-5	16	few	TRBJ2-5	CASGLPPSEGRETQYF	TGTGCTAGTGGTTTGCCTCCTAGCGAGGGTCGGGAGACCCAGTACTTC
-	TRBV5-1	14	once	TRBJ2-2	CASSRAANTGELFF	TGCGCCAGCAGCAGGGCGGCGAACACCGGGGAGCTGTTTTTT
-	TRBV7-2	15	once	TRBJ1-5	CASSLVAGEGSPQHF	TGTGCCAGCAGCTTAGTGGCAGGGGAAGGCTCCCCCCAGCATTTT
-	TRBV19	16	-	TRBJ1-2	CASRTSLAGARDGYTF	TGTGCCAGTAGGACGAGCCTTGCGGGGGCAAGGGATGGCTACACCTTC